Shown below are 27 T cell receptor beta chains from a single sample sequenced in a study of molecular identifiers for immune sequencing clone quantification. From the PCR reads, TCRdb called clonotypes with MiXCR, one entry per CDR3 protein. Found here are about 630,000 distinct CDR3 sequences, approximately 24% of them singletons; the top ten hold 0.78%. The sequenced sample was naive CD8+ T cells from blood, with Jurkat cell RNA spiked in. The subset here: FACS-sorted CD8+CD4-CCR7+CD45RA+ naive T cells. The receptor set was obtained from a human donor in good health. Some libraries in this study had Jurkat cell RNA spiked in.

The rearrangement links TRBV20-1 to TRBJ2-7, with D perhaps matching TRBD1 (6 bases). The V end was cut by 0 bases, the J end by 5 bases, with 17 bases between. Germline assignment: CDR1 DFQATT and CDR2 SNEGSKA (reference sequence). This CDR3 contains 15 residues. The CDR3 DNA is TGCAGTGCTAGAGATTCTGGCAGGGGATCTCACGAGCAGTACTTC. Translating it yields CSARDSGRGSHEQYF.

About this clonotype itself: A clone one base away is much larger, so this may be a read error. The rearrangement links TRBV7-2 to TRBJ2-5, with TRBD1 identical over 9 bases. V lost 5 bases, J lost 4 bases, and 8 bases stayed unmatched. Germline loops: CDR1 SGHTA, CDR2 FQGNSA. The CDR3 has 15 residues. The CDR3 region has the DNA TGTGCCAGCAGCCCGTGGACAGGGGACGGAGAGACCCAGTACTTC. Its translation: CASSPWTGDGETQYF.

A note on this clonotype: Being one base from a much bigger clone, this may be a read error. V gene TRBV20-1 combines with J gene TRBJ1-1; weak D call: TRBD1 (5 bases). The germline V gene encodes CDR1 DFQATT and CDR2 SNEGSKA (reference sequence). The CDR3 consists of 15 residues. The CDR3: CIARDWMGENTEAFF. CDR3 in DNA: TGCATTGCTAGAGATTGGATGGGGGAGAACACTGAAGCTTTCTTT.

This clonotype was observed at least ten times. The CDR3 nucleotides are TGCGCCAGCAGCTTGGAGGGGACAGGGGTGGTCGAGCAGTACTTC. Its translation: CASSLEGTGVVEQYF. The J gene is TRBJ2-7, the V gene TRBV5-1, with 10 bases that match TRBD1. This CDR3 is built from 15 residues. V shed 0 bases and J 6 bases; nucleotides not matched to a gene: 6. Per germline, CDR1 SGHRS and CDR2 YFSETQ.

With regard to this clonotype: This may arise from a read error, as a much more abundant clone is one base away. This is likely a read error, given that the CDR3 carries no conserved phenylalanine or tryptophan at its end. This sequence joins TRBV27 and TRBJ2-7; TRBD1 aligns across 8 bases. The CDR3 runs to 15 residues. The V gene's germline CDR1 is MNHEY and CDR2 SMNVEV (reference sequence). The CDR3 here is CASSFGAGGLYEQYS. The CDR3 DNA reads as TGTGCCAGTAGTTTCGGTGCAGGGGGCTTGTACGAGCAGTACTCC.

This clonotype appeared a few times. The chain joins TRBV6-2 or TRBV6-3 to TRBJ1-1, with D uncertain. The germline V gene has CDR1 MNHEY and CDR2 SVGEGT. Trimming left V 1 base short and J 4 bases short, with 7 bases between. This CDR3 comprises 13 residues. CDR3 loop: CASSYLRITEAFF. The DNA for the CDR3 is TGTGCCAGCAGTTACTTACGGATCACTGAAGCTTTCTTT.

This clonotype came up many times. The chain links TRBV27 to TRBJ2-3; 10 bases fit TRBD2. Germline V gives CDR1 MNHEY, CDR2 SMNVEV (reference sequence). The ends lost 4 bases at V and 2 bases at J; junction bases unmatched: 6. This CDR3 has 16 residues. CDR3 in amino acids: CASSSLSGGPTDTQYF. The CDR3 coding sequence is TGTGCCAGCAGTTCCCTTAGCGGGGGGCCCACAGATACGCAGTATTTT.

This clonotype was counted between two and nine times. The V and J genes are TRBV6-2 or TRBV6-3 and TRBJ2-7, with D possibly matching TRBD1 (6 bases). V gave up 3 bases and J gave up 3 bases, with 24 bases separating them. The length of the CDR3 is 18 residues. Germline V gives CDR1 MNHEY, CDR2 SVGEGT. CDR3 DNA sequence: TGTGCCAGCAGTTATCATACATCCTACAGACAGGAGTTCTACGAGCAGTACTTC. Amino acid sequence: CASSYHTSYRQEFYEQYF.

This chain uses TRBV19 with TRBJ2-5, with TRBD1 matching over 7 bases. Germline CDR1 and CDR2: LNHDA and SQIVND (reference sequence). V gave up 5 bases and J gave up 9 bases; unmatched junction bases: 9. This CDR3 comprises 13 residues. In nucleotides, the CDR3 is TGTGCCAGTAGTGCAGGGGGTGTGGTGCCCCAGTACTTC. This sequence encodes CASSAGGVVPQYF. The complete variable domain, with remaining parts taken from reference TRBV19 and TRBJ2-5, reads DGGITQSPKYLFRKEGQNVTLSCEQNLNHDAMYWYRQDPGQGLRLIYYSQIVNDFQKGDIAEGYSVSREKKESFPLTVTSAQKNPTAFYLCASSAGGVVPQYFGPGTRLLVL.

About this clonotype: The junction departs from the called germline gene at one end, perhaps through a read error. V is TRBV19 and J is TRBJ2-7; D not certain. This CDR3 has 12 amino acids. Per germline, CDR1 LNHDA and CDR2 SQIVND (reference sequence). The CDR3 DNA sequence: TGTGCCGGTAGTATCGGTCCTAGCGAGCAGTACTTC. This translates into CAGSIGPSEQYF.

The sample holds many counts of this clonotype. This sequence joins TRBV20-1 and TRBJ2-7; TRBD1 aligns across 7 bases. The CDR3 has 15 residues. The germline CDR1 and CDR2 sequences are DFQATT and SNEGSKA (reference sequence). The trim removed 0 bases at V and 2 bases at J, leaving 7 bases unmatched. The CDR3 sequence: CSAREYNRGPYEQYF. In DNA form, the CDR3 reads TGCAGTGCTAGAGAATATAACAGGGGTCCCTACGAGCAGTACTTC.

This chain uses TRBV5-4 with TRBJ2-3, with 12 bases that match TRBD2. The CDR3 length is 18 residues. The germline CDR1 and CDR2 sequences are SGHNT and YYREEE (reference sequence). After removal of 2 bases from V and 7 bases from J, the junction contained 14 bases not matched to a gene. The DNA for the CDR3 is TGTGCCAGCAGCTTTTTCTTTGGCGGGACTAGCGGGTCTTATACGCAGTATTTT. Its translation: CASSFFFGGTSGSYTQYF.

Note on this clonotype: Relative to the germline gene, one junction end is altered; a read error may explain this. V is TRBV29-1 and J is TRBJ2-3, with D tentatively TRBD1 (5 bases). Germline loops: CDR1 SQVTM, CDR2 ANQGSEA. The CDR3 contains 12 residues. As DNA, the CDR3 is TGCAGCGTTGTGTTTGAGACAGATACGCAGTCTTTT. Protein product: CSVVFETDTQSF.

This clonotype was counted ten times or more. V gene TRBV7-9 combines with J gene TRBJ2-7; D not resolved. The CDR3 is 12 residues long. V shed 6 bases and J shed 0 bases, with 6 bases lying between them. CDR1 SEHNR and CDR2 FQNEAQ come from the germline V gene (reference sequence). CDR3 DNA sequence: TGTGCCAGCAGTCTCTACTCCTACGAGCAGTACTTC. Residues: CASSLYSYEQYF.

This clonotype came up once. This may be a read error, as it is one base from a much larger clone. The chain joins TRBV28 to TRBJ1-2; D is unclear. This CDR3 contains 12 residues. Germline V lookup: CDR1 MDHEN, CDR2 SYDVKM. As DNA, the CDR3 is TGTGCCAGCAGTTCCAGCAGCTATGGCAACACCTTC. This translates into CASSSSSYGNTF.

This clonotype has more than one count but fewer than ten. The V and J genes are TRBV2 and TRBJ2-5; a weak D match, TRBD2 (5 bases). Germline values: CDR1 SNHLY, CDR2 FYNNEI. Trimming cost V 8 bases and J 2 bases, with 30 bases left between them. This CDR3 spans 19 amino acids. DNA of the CDR3: TGTGCCAGCGGAGAGGGTTCGTTTTACCAGGCTGGTGTTCAAGAGACCCAGTACTTC. Translation: CASGEGSFYQAGVQETQYF.

This clonotype was recorded many times. The chain carries TRBV2 and TRBJ2-7; no reliable D call. Per germline, CDR1 SNHLY and CDR2 FYNNEI. The V end was cut by 1 base, the J end by 3 bases, with 4 bases between. CDR3 length: 12 residues. CDR3: CASSEEVYEQYF. CDR3 DNA sequence: TGTGCCAGCAGTGAAGAAGTCTACGAGCAGTACTTC. Together with reference TRBV2 and TRBJ2-7, the CDR3 gives the full variable domain: EPEVTQTPSHQVTQMGQEVILRCVPISNHLYFYWYRQILGQKVEFLVSFYNNEISEKSEIFDDQFSVERPDGSNFTLKIRSTKLEDSAMYFCASSEEVYEQYFGPGTRLTVT.

V and J are TRBV5-8 and TRBJ1-6; D is perhaps TRBD1 (6 bases). Trimming took off 1 base at V and 9 bases at J, with 17 bases between the two ends. The CDR3 is 16 amino acids. Germline-derived CDR1 and CDR2 are SGHTS and YDEGEE. The CDR3 loop is CASSLSGVGASSPLHF. The CDR3 bases are TGTGCCAGCAGCTTGTCCGGGGTGGGGGCGAGTTCACCCCTCCACTTT.

This clonotype occurred a few times. The V and J genes are TRBV27 and TRBJ2-5; a possible D gene is TRBD1 (5 bases). V shed 6 bases and J shed 4 bases, with 15 bases lying between them. The CDR3 consists of 14 residues. Germline-derived CDR1 and CDR2 are MNHEY and SMNVEV (reference sequence). CDR3 residues: CASRKDTLPETQYF. The CDR3 nucleotides read TGTGCCAGCAGAAAGGACACCCTCCCAGAGACCCAGTACTTC.

This clonotype was seen ten or more times. The genes are TRBV11-2 and TRBJ2-1; 8 bases match TRBD1. The length of the CDR3 is 15 residues. J lost 4 bases, V lost 4 bases, and 6 bases had no gene match. Germline V gene sequence: CDR1 SGHAT, CDR2 FQNNGV. CDR3 nucleotides: TGTGCCAGCAGCTCACGACAGGGGATATACAATGAGCAGTTCTTC. It is translated as CASSSRQGIYNEQFF.

Comments on this clonotype: Since a much larger clone is just one base distant, this may be a read error. The chain joins TRBV27 to TRBJ1-1, with a weak D call TRBD1 (5 bases). The CDR3 totals 13 residues. The V end was cut by 9 bases, the J end by 3 bases, with 14 bases between. Per germline, CDR1 MNHEY and CDR2 SMNVEV (reference sequence). As DNA, the CDR3 is TGTGCCAGAGGGGCCTACCCGGACACTGAAGCTTTCTTT. Protein: CARGAYPDTEAFF.

Points on this clonotype: A much larger clone lies a single base off, so this may be a read error. The chain has TRBV29-1 and TRBJ2-5; D perhaps matches TRBD2 (6 bases). The CDR3 has 14 amino acids. The V gene lost 4 bases and the J gene lost 9 bases, with 21 bases spanning the gap. CDR1 and CDR2 from the germline V gene are SQVTM and ANQGSEA. The CDR3 region is CSVAGRHHGEPQYF. CDR3 coding DNA: TGCAGCGTTGCGGGGAGGCATCACGGGGAGCCCCAGTACTTC.

This clonotype was recorded many times. J is TRBJ2-3 and V is TRBV7-2; D unresolved. V lost 2 bases and J 1 base, leaving 10 bases between the germline ends. The CDR3 runs to 15 residues. CDR1 and CDR2 (germline): SGHTA, FQGNSA. CDR3 protein: CASSLSPAGTDTQYF. The CDR3 nucleotides are TGTGCCAGCAGCTTATCCCCGGCGGGCACAGATACGCAGTATTTT. The complete variable domain, with remaining parts taken from reference TRBV7-2 and TRBJ2-3, reads GAGVSQSPSNKVTEKGKDVELRCDPISGHTALYWYRQSLGQGLEFLIYFQGNSAPDKSGLPSDRFSAERTGGSVSTLTIQRTQQEDSAVYLCASSLSPAGTDTQYFGPGTRLTVL.

About this clonotype itself: This may be a read error: a much more frequent sequence differs by one nucleotide. Lacking the conserved final phenylalanine or tryptophan, this CDR3 likely reflects a read error. The chain combines TRBV12-3 or TRBV12-4 with TRBJ1-1; 11 bases fit TRBD1. The CDR3 consists of 16 residues. Trimming removed 4 bases from V and 1 base from J; junction bases left unmatched: 5. The CDR3 DNA sequence: TGTGCCAGCAGTTCGAGGGACAGGGGGACGAACACTGAAGCTTTCTTA. Translating it yields CASSSRDRGTNTEAFL.

This rearrangement joins TRBV7-6 to TRBJ2-1; 8 positions match TRBD2. The CDR3 covers 16 residues. V gave up 4 bases and J gave up 1 base; unmatched junction bases: 6. The V gene's germline CDR1 is SGHVS and CDR2 FNYEAQ. The CDR3 reads CASSWSGSLSYNEQFF. DNA for the CDR3: TGTGCCAGCAGCTGGAGCGGGAGTTTGTCCTACAATGAGCAGTTCTTC.

This clonotype was detected ten times or more. V gene TRBV7-9 combines with J gene TRBJ2-3; 8 bases map to TRBD2. Per germline, CDR1 SEHNR and CDR2 FQNEAQ (reference sequence). CDR3 length equals 15 residues. With V trimmed by 5 bases and J by 5 bases, 9 bases remained unmatched. The CDR3 reads CASSHSGSYLDTQYF. CDR3 sequence (DNA): TGTGCCAGCAGCCACAGCGGGAGTTACTTAGATACGCAGTATTTT.

As regards this clonotype: This sequence may be a read error, since a much larger clone differs from it by one base. The chain carries TRBV21-1 and TRBJ1-1; the table's D call of TRBD1 was not tested on the DNA. TRBV21-1 is assigned pseudogene status. CDR3 length equals 15 residues. The CDR3 protein is CASSKDRQVITEAFF. Here the CDR3 DNA reads TGTGCCAGCAGCAAAGACCGACAGGTTATCACTGAAGCTTTCTTT.